The 8 T cell receptor beta chains listed next were all sequenced from one sample in a study of blood T cells in healthy people across ages. A sample-barcoded 5' primer and a J-beta primer mix were used in a second PCR of roughly 7 to 11 cycles. Using its own MiXCR run on the 5' RACE reads, TCRdb lists one record per CDR3 protein. The sample carries roughly 1,800,000 distinct CDR3 sequences, 49% recorded once. Material: blood. The receptors here all came from a woman between 35 and 50 years old in good health.

This clonotype appeared a few times. The chain combines TRBV12-3 or TRBV12-4 with TRBJ1-2, with TRBD1 matching over 9 bases. There are 14 residues in the CDR3. Trimming cost V 7 bases and J 6 bases; bases outside gene matches: 9. The CDR3 coding sequence is TGTGCCAGCACCACAGGGGGCACGGAGAATGGCTACACCTTC. Its protein is CASTTGGTENGYTF.

The chain combines TRBV6-2 or TRBV6-3 with TRBJ1-2; 7 nucleotides match TRBD1. This CDR3 region has 17 residues. J was trimmed by 4 bases and V by 5 bases; bases with no gene match: 16. Germline loops: CDR1 MNHEY, CDR2 SVGEGT. The CDR3 is CASSRPRGQGSGYGYTF. CDR3 in DNA: TGTGCCAGCAGTCGCCCGAGGGGGCAGGGCTCCGGCTATGGCTACACCTTC.

This clonotype was seen a few times. This sequence joins TRBV25-1 and TRBJ2-1; D could derive from TRBD1 or TRBD2 (5 bases each). Trimming removed 5 bases from V and 0 bases from J, with 14 bases in between. Looked up from germline, CDR1 is MGHDK and CDR2 is SYGVNS. The CDR3 consists of 16 residues. The CDR3 is CASSPPGLASYNEQFF. CDR3 nucleotides: TGTGCCAGCAGTCCCCCGGGGCTAGCCTCCTACAATGAGCAGTTCTTC.

The rearrangement uses TRBV19 and TRBJ2-7; TRBD1 agrees at 8 bases. The CDR3 runs to 15 residues. Germline lookup yields CDR1 LNHDA and CDR2 SQIVND (reference sequence). The trim removed 7 bases at V and 7 bases at J, leaving 15 bases unmatched. The CDR3 is CASTQDRAAYNEQYF. CDR3 in DNA: TGTGCCAGTACCCAGGACAGGGCGGCCTACAATGAGCAGTACTTC. The full variable domain, in which reference TRBV19 and TRBJ2-7 provide the parts outside the CDR3, is DGGITQSPKYLFRKEGQNVTLSCEQNLNHDAMYWYRQDPGQGLRLIYYSQIVNDFQKGDIAEGYSVSREKKESFPLTVTSAQKNPTAFYLCASTQDRAAYNEQYFGPGTRLTVT.

This clonotype was observed a few times. The chain carries TRBV5-1 and TRBJ2-3; a weak D match, TRBD1 (6 bases). The CDR3 spans 15 residues. Germline CDR1 is SGHRS and CDR2 is YFSETQ. V dropped 0 bases and J dropped 2 bases, with 10 bases sitting between them. The CDR3 DNA reads as TGCGCCAGCAGCTTGGCAGGGGAGCTCACAGATACGCAGTATTTT. Translated, it gives CASSLAGELTDTQYF. Together with reference TRBV5-1 and TRBJ2-3, the CDR3 gives the full variable domain: KAGVTQTPRYLIKTRGQQVTLSCSPISGHRSVSWYQQTPGQGLQFLFEYFSETQRNKGNFPGRFSGRQFSNSRSEMNVSTLELGDSALYLCASSLAGELTDTQYFGPGTRLTVL.

This clonotype was detected a few times. The chain couples TRBV20-1 to TRBJ2-2; TRBD1 matches at 7 bases. V dropped 6 bases and J dropped 5; count of bases not matched to a gene: 3. The CDR3 contains 12 residues. The V gene's germline CDR1 is DFQATT and CDR2 SNEGSKA (reference sequence). This CDR3 is CSAEQGTGELFF. CDR3 nucleotide sequence: TGCAGTGCAGAACAGGGGACCGGGGAGCTGTTTTTT.

This clonotype was recorded a few times. The chain combines TRBV11-2 with TRBJ2-5, with a weak D call TRBD2 (5 bases). Between the trimmed V and J ends, which lost 2 bases and 7 bases, there was a span of 14 bases. Germline V gives CDR1 SGHAT, CDR2 FQNNGV. This CDR3 is 14 amino acids long. CDR3 sequence: CASSLPSGAGTQYF. CDR3 sequence (DNA): TGTGCCAGCAGCTTACCGTCGGGTGCGGGGACCCAGTACTTC.

The J gene is TRBJ1-2, the V gene TRBV6-6; D perhaps matches TRBD1 (5 bases). The V end was cut by 0 bases, the J end by 4 bases, with 15 bases between. CDR1 and CDR2 from the germline V gene are MNHNY and SVGAGI (reference sequence). This CDR3 spans 16 amino acids. CDR3: CASSYSEGPPSYGYTF. The CDR3 bases are TGTGCCAGCAGTTACTCAGAGGGGCCCCCCTCCTATGGCTACACCTTC.